This T cell receptor (beta chain) was found in a study of blood T cell repertoires in COVID-19. The overall study: Nucleic acid was either cDNA or gDNA, and it came from T cells, B-cell-depleted T cells, or PBMCs.

The data were produced by immunoSEQ multiplex PCR, yet TCRdb's version contains in-frame clones alone and is incomplete. The table lists roughly 40,000 clones, 60% to 85% of them singletons, with more than 7.5% in the top ten. Losses at the gene ends were 7 bases for V and 5 bases for J; bases not matched to a gene: 10. Per the germline V gene, CDR1 is SNHLY and CDR2 is FYNNEI. This CDR3 contains 14 residues. This TCR was sampled from a man between 65 and 85 years old with active or convalescent COVID-19. This rearrangement joins TRBV2 to TRBJ2-5, with TRBD2 matching over 7 bases. Source material: peripheral blood. The CDR3 DNA reads TGTGCCAGCACGATTCGGGGGGTTGGGGAGACCCAGTACTTC. Amino acid sequence: CASTIRGVGETQYF.